These 12 T cell receptor beta chains were all obtained from the same sample, sequenced in a study of OX40 agonist ivuxolimab in advanced cancers. Only in-frame clones appear in the TCRdb table, and some are missing; sequencing was by immunoSEQ multiplex PCR. The sample lists some 71,000 clones, roughly 80% seen once, with roughly 7.9% in the top ten. The specimen comprised CD4+ or CD8+ T cells sorted from blood, sampled in a trial of the OX40 agonist ivuxolimab. The receptor set was obtained from an adult with an advanced solid tumor such as melanoma, head and neck, liver or kidney cancer.

CDR3 residues: CASSPPTGMNTEAFF. The CDR3 bases are TGTGCCAGCAGTCCTCCTACAGGGATGAACACTGAAGCTTTCTTT. The gene calls are TRBV28 and TRBJ1-1, with D possibly TRBD1 on 6 matching bases. The germline gives CDR1 MDHEN, CDR2 SYDVKM. This CDR3 has 15 residues. V lost 5 bases and J lost 0, with 13 bases in between.

Only a few counts were recorded for this clone. The chain joins TRBV29-1 to TRBJ2-3; 7 bases line up with TRBD1. The CDR3 is 13 residues long. With 6 bases clipped from V and 4 bases from J, the junction kept 7 bases outside the gene matches. Germline loops: CDR1 SQVTM, CDR2 ANQGSEA. The DNA of the CDR3 is TGCAGCGTCACAGGACAGGCTCCAGATACGCAGTATTTT. Encoded protein: CSVTGQAPDTQYF.

V usage is TRBV5-1 and J usage is TRBJ2-1; TRBD2 might be the D (6 bases). In germline, CDR1 is SGHRS, CDR2 YFSETQ. There are 16 residues in the CDR3. Trimming removed 4 bases at V and 0 bases at J, with 14 bases between. CDR3 sequence (DNA): TGCGCCAGCAGCCCAACTCTAGCGCTCTCCTACAATGAGCAGTTCTTC. Translated, it gives CASSPTLALSYNEQFF.

V gene TRBV11-2 combines with J gene TRBJ2-2; no firm D call. The length of the CDR3 is 17 residues. Germline V gene lookup returns CDR1 SGHAT and CDR2 FQNNGV. Deletions cut 3 bases from V and 0 bases from J, with 14 bases between. The CDR3 bases are TGTGCCAGCAGCTTGTCGTTTCGGGCCTCGAACACCGGGGAGCTGTTTTTT. It translates to CASSLSFRASNTGELFF.

This clone was counted between two and nine times. The rearrangement uses TRBV6-1 and TRBJ1-1, with D perhaps TRBD1 (6 bases). V dropped 5 bases and J dropped 4 bases, with 17 bases sitting between them. The CDR3 extends over 15 amino acids. Per germline, CDR1 MNHNS and CDR2 SASEGT. CDR3 sequence: CASSTQQGRGTEAFF. The CDR3 DNA reads TGTGCCAGCAGTACTCAACAGGGTCGAGGCACTGAAGCTTTCTTT.

The CDR3 coding sequence is TGTGCCAATCGTCACGGGACAGGGAACACCGGGGAGCTGTTTTTT. Translating it yields CANRHGTGNTGELFF. The genes are TRBV27 and TRBJ2-2; 8 positions agree with TRBD1. The V segment lost 10 bases and the J segment 1 base; nucleotides outside the gene matches: 8. Germline V lookup: CDR1 MNHEY, CDR2 SMNVEV (reference sequence). The CDR3 is 15 residues long.

The chain is built from TRBV5-1 and TRBJ1-1, with D perhaps matching TRBD1 (6 bases). The CDR3 spans 14 residues. Trimming took 4 bases from V and 1 from J, leaving 11 bases between them. Germline V lookup: CDR1 SGHRS, CDR2 YFSETQ. This CDR3 is CASSPRTANTEAFF. CDR3 nucleotide sequence: TGCGCCAGCAGCCCCCGGACAGCGAACACTGAAGCTTTCTTT.

The chain combines TRBV7-8 with TRBJ1-2; perhaps TRBD1 as D (5 bases). Trimming pared 1 base from V and 1 base from J, leaving 7 bases between. The CDR3 sequence is 14 residues long. The germline V gene encodes CDR1 SGHVS and CDR2 FQNEAQ. The CDR3 region is CASSLGDFNYGYTF. In DNA form, the CDR3 reads TGTGCCAGCAGCTTAGGGGACTTTAACTATGGCTACACCTTC.

The genes are TRBV25-1 and TRBJ1-2; D is unclear. Germline loops: CDR1 MGHDK, CDR2 SYGVNS. V gave up 1 base and J gave up 8 bases, with 5 bases separating them. This CDR3 region has 11 residues. CDR3 loop: CASSELGGYTF. The CDR3 DNA follows: TGTGCCAGCAGTGAATTGGGAGGCTACACCTTC.

The chain links TRBV7-8 to TRBJ2-5, with 8 nucleotides matching TRBD1. With the DNA end fitting TRBJ2-7 better, the J assignment may be wrong. The CDR3 is 16 residues long. CDR1 and CDR2 from the germline V gene are SGHVS and FQNEAQ. In DNA, the CDR3 is TGTGCCAGCAGCTCCCTACCGGGACAGGACACCTACGAGCAGTACTTC. This codes for CASSSLPGQDTYEQYF.

In its sample, this clone was seen once. The chain recombines TRBV11-2 with TRBJ2-1; 12 bases map to TRBD2. Losses at the gene ends were 2 bases for V and 1 base for J; bases not matched to a gene: 9. The length of the CDR3 is 19 residues. Germline assignment: CDR1 SGHAT and CDR2 FQNNGV. The CDR3 spells CASSLIPSGGAGSYNEQFF. DNA of the CDR3: TGTGCCAGCAGCTTAATTCCTAGCGGGGGGGCCGGTTCCTACAATGAGCAGTTCTTC.

The V call is TRBV12-5, the J call TRBJ2-7; D gene uncertain. Per germline, CDR1 LGHNT and CDR2 FRNRAP. The V end was cut by 4 bases, the J end by 6 bases, with 13 bases between. The CDR3 is made up of 13 amino acids. CDR3 loop: CASGYSIRSEQYF. The CDR3 region has the DNA TGTGCTAGTGGTTACTCGATTAGGAGCGAGCAGTACTTC.